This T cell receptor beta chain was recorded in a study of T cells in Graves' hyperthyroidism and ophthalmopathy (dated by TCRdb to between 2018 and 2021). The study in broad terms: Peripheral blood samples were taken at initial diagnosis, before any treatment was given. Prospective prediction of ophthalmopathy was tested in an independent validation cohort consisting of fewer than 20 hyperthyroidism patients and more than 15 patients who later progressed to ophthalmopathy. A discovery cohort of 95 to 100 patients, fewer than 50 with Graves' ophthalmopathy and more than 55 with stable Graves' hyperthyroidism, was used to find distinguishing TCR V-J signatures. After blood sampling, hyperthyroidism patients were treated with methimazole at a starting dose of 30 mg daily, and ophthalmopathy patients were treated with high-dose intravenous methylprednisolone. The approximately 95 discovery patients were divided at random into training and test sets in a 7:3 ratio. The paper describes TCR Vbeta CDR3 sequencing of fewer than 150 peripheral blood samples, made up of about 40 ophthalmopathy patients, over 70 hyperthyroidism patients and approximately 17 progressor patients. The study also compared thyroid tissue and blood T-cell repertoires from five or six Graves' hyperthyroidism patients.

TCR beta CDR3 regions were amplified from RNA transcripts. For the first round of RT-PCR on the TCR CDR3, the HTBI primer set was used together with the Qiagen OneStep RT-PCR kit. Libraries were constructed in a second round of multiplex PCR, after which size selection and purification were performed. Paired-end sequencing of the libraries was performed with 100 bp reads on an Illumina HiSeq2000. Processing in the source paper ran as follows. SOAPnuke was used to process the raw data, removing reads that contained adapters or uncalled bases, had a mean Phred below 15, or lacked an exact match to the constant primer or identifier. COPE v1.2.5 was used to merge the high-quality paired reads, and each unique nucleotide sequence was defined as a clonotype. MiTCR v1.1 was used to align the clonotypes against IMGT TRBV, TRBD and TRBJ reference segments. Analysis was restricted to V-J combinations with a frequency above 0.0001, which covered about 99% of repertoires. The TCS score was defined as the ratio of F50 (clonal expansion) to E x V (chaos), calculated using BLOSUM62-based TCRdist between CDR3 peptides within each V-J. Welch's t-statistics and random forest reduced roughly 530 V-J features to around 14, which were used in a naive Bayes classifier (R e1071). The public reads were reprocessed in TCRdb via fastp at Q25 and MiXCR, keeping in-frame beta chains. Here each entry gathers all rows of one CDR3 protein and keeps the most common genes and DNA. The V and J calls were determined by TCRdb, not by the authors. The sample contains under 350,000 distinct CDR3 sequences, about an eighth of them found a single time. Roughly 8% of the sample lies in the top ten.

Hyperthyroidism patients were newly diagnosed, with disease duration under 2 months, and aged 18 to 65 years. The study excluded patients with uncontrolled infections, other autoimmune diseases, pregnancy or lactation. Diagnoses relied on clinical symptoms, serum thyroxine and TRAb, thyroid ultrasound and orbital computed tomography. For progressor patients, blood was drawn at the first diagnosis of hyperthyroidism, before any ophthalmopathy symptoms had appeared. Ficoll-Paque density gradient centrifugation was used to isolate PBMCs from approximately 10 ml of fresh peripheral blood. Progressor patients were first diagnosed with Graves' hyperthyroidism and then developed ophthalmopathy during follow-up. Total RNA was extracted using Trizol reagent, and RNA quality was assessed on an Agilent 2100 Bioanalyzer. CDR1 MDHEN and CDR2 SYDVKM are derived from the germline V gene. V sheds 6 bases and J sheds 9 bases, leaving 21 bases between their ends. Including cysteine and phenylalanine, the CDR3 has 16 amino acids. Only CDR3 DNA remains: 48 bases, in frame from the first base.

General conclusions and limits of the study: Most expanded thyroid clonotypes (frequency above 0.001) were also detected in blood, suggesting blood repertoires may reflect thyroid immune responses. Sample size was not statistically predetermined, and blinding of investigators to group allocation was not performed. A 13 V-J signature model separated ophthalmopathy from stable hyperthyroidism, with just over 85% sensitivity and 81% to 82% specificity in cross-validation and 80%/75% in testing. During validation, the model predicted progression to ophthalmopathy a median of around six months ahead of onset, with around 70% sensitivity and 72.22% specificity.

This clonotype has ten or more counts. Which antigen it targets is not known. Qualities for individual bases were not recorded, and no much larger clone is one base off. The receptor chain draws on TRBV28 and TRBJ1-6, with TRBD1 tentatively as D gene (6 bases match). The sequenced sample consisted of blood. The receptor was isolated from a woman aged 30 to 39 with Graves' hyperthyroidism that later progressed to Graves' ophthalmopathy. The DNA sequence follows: TGTGCCAGCAGGTCACTCGCGGGGGCGCCCATTTCACCCCTCCACTTT. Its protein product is CASRSLAGAPISPLHF.